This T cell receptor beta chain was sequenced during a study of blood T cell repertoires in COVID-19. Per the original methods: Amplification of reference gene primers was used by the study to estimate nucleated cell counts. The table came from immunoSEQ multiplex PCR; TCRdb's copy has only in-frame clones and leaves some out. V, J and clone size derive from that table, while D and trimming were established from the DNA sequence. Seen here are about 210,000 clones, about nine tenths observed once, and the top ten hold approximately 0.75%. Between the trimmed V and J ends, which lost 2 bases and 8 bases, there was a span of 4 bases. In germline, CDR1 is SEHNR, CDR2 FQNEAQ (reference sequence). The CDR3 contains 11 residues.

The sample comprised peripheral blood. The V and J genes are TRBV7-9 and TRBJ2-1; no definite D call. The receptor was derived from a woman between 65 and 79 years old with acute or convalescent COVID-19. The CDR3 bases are TGTGCCAGCAGCTTAATCTATGAGCAGTTCTTC. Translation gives CASSLIYEQFF.